The clone carrying this T cell receptor beta chain was counted ten times or more. No antigen is known for it. These data originate in a study of T cells in Graves' hyperthyroidism and ophthalmopathy. General study findings and limits: A model of 13 V-J features distinguished ophthalmopathy from stable hyperthyroidism. Ophthalmopathy prediction by the model preceded onset by a median 6.5 months.

Ophthalmopathy in the patients scored at least 3 on Clinical Activity Score and at least 4 on NOSPECS grade, lasting under 3 months. Thyroid ultrasound and orbital computed tomography, with clinical symptoms and serum thyroxine and TRAb, informed diagnoses. Amplification of TCR beta CDR3 regions was performed using RNA transcripts as template. First-round RT-PCR with HTBI primers amplified the TCR CDR3 region. Via MiXCR, TCRdb re-called the multiplex PCR reads, giving one row per CDR3 protein. The sample yields 500,000 to 750,000 distinct CDR3 sequences, around 14% seen once. Between the trimmed V and J ends, which lost 7 bases and 0 bases, there was a span of 4 bases. Germline lookup yields CDR1 SGHRS and CDR2 YFSETQ. The CDR3 has 11 residues.

This sequence joins TRBV5-1 and TRBJ1-2; D call uncertain. The sequenced material came from blood. The TCR was taken from a young woman with Graves' ophthalmopathy. The CDR3 DNA is TGCGCCAGCCGATCTAACTATGGCTACACCTTC. Translation: CASRSNYGYTF.